One sample yielded the 14 T cell receptor beta chains listed below, sequenced in a study of blood T cell repertoires in COVID-19. Data came from immunoSEQ multiplex PCR; TCRdb stores just in-frame clones and leaves some out. The sample lists approximately 94,000 clones, approximately 80% occurring once. Sequenced: peripheral blood. The receptors derive from a man aged 55 to 70 with acute or convalescent COVID-19.

This clone was counted a single time. The DNA of the CDR3 is TGTGCCAGCAGCTTATCCGGGAGATCCCAAGAGACCCAGTACTTC. This translates into CASSLSGRSQETQYF. The V call is TRBV7-9, the J call TRBJ2-5; weak D call: TRBD2 (6 bases). The CDR3 totals 15 residues. Germline lookup yields CDR1 SEHNR and CDR2 FQNEAQ (reference sequence). The V gene lost 2 bases and the J gene lost 1 base, with 11 bases spanning the gap.

This clone was observed a handful of times. The gene calls are TRBV6-5 and TRBJ1-1, with a possible D match to TRBD1 (6 bases). The CDR3 is 13 residues long. V was cut by 6 bases and J by 3 bases, with 11 bases left in between. Germline CDR1 MNHEY, CDR2 SVGAGI. CDR3 residues: CASSSGQYTEAFF. The CDR3 nucleotides read TGTGCCAGCAGCTCCGGACAGTACACTGAAGCTTTCTTT.

The chain is built from TRBV5-6 and TRBJ2-7; D unclear. CDR3 size: 11 residues. V dropped 3 bases and J dropped 3 bases, with 4 bases sitting between them. Germline values: CDR1 SGHDT, CDR2 YYEEEE. This chain's CDR3 is CASSSGYEQYF. The CDR3 nucleotides read TGTGCCAGCAGCTCGGGCTACGAGCAGTACTTC.

This CDR3 is CASSPGGGYGYTF. CDR3 sequence (DNA): TGTGCCAGCAGCCCAGGGGGCGGCTATGGCTACACCTTC. The J gene is TRBJ1-2, the V gene TRBV7-3, with 8 bases that match TRBD1. Germline assignment: CDR1 SGHTA and CDR2 FQGTGA. Trimming took 5 bases from V and 4 from J; bases not matched to a gene: 3. This CDR3 spans 13 amino acids.

CDR3 protein: CASSSHSNSPLHF. CDR3 coding DNA: TGTGCCAGCAGCTCACATTCCAATTCACCCCTCCACTTT. The chain has TRBV6-6 and TRBJ1-6; unclear D gene. The CDR3 is 13 amino acids. Germline CDR1 is MNHNY and CDR2 is SVGAGI (reference sequence). Trimming took off 6 bases at V and 7 bases at J, with 10 bases between the two ends.

The chain employs TRBV5-4 and TRBJ2-5, with D tentatively TRBD1 (7 bases). Germline-derived CDR1 and CDR2 are SGHNT and YYREEE (reference sequence). V was pared by 4 bases and J by 2 bases, with 15 bases between. CDR3 length equals 15 residues. The CDR3 DNA reads as TGTGCCAGCAGCGGCGGGACAGTACTACAAGAGACCCAGTACTTC. It translates to CASSGGTVLQETQYF.

This rearrangement joins TRBV14 to TRBJ1-2; 8 bases are a match to TRBD1. Germline CDR1 SGHDN, CDR2 FVKESK. The CDR3 is made up of 15 amino acids. After removal of 4 bases from V and 4 bases from J, the junction contained 8 bases not matched to a gene. The CDR3, as DNA: TGTGCCAGCAGCCCCGGGACTACAGGGGGCTATGGCTACACCTTC. Residues: CASSPGTTGGYGYTF.

V and J are TRBV5-1 and TRBJ2-2, with 7 bases matching TRBD1. V shed 4 bases and J 6 bases; nucleotides not matched to a gene: 15. Germline V lookup: CDR1 SGHRS, CDR2 YFSETQ. CDR3 length: 17 residues. The CDR3 DNA follows: TGCGCCAGCAGCCAAACCGACAGGGATGTTCGTCCCGGGGAGCTGTTTTTT. Translating it yields CASSQTDRDVRPGELFF.

This CDR3 is CASSFRSVEGAGNTIYF. The CDR3 DNA is TGTGCCAGCAGCTTCCGCAGTGTGGAAGGGGCTGGAAACACCATATATTTT. The chain joins TRBV7-9 to TRBJ1-3, with D perhaps matching TRBD1 (5 bases). Germline CDR1 and CDR2: SEHNR and FQNEAQ (reference sequence). V was cut by 3 bases and J by 2 bases, with 17 bases left in between. The CDR3 runs 17 residues.

The CDR3 loop reads CASSLNSRGGGTEAFF. CDR3 nucleotide sequence: TGTGCCAGCAGCTTAAATTCCCGGGGAGGGGGAACTGAAGCTTTCTTT. The chain has TRBV7-2 and TRBJ1-1; tentative D call: TRBD1 (6 bases). CDR3 length equals 16 residues. In germline, CDR1 is SGHTA, CDR2 FQGNSA. Between the trimmed V and J ends, which lost 2 bases and 5 bases, there was a span of 18 bases.

The chain uses TRBV5-5 and TRBJ1-3; no clear D gene. Looked up from germline, CDR1 is SGHKS and CDR2 is YYEKEE (reference sequence). The CDR3 extends over 15 amino acids. V lost 3 bases and J 0 bases, leaving 10 bases between the germline ends. CDR3 bases: TGTGCCAGCAGCTACCTAGGGAGCTCTGGAAACACCATATATTTT. This gives the protein CASSYLGSSGNTIYF.

The chain uses TRBV13 and TRBJ2-2, with a tentative D call TRBD2 (7 bases). The germline gives CDR1 PRHDT, CDR2 FYEKMQ (reference sequence). CDR3 length: 15 residues. Between the trimmed V and J ends, which lost 1 base and 3 bases, there was a span of 9 bases. The CDR3: CASSLDGGHTGELFF. CDR3 sequence (DNA): TGTGCCAGCAGCTTAGACGGGGGGCACACCGGGGAGCTGTTTTTT.

The chain couples TRBV5-4 to TRBJ1-2, with 7 bases lining up with TRBD1. Germline assignment: CDR1 SGHNT and CDR2 YYREEE (reference sequence). V was clipped by 2 bases and J by 9 bases; unmatched bases: 4. The CDR3 totals 12 residues. CDR3 protein: CASSLGGQRYTF. CDR3 nucleotide sequence: TGTGCCAGCAGCTTAGGGGGACAGCGCTACACCTTC.

This chain joins TRBV7-9 and TRBJ1-4; 8 nucleotides line up with TRBD1. V shed 5 bases and J 4 bases; nucleotides not matched to a gene: 9. Germline CDR1 reads SEHNR; CDR2 reads FQNEAQ (reference sequence). The CDR3 contains 16 residues. The CDR3 protein is CASSQARTGNNEKLFF. The CDR3 region has the DNA TGTGCCAGCAGCCAGGCTCGGACAGGGAATAATGAAAAACTGTTTTTT. Full variable domain (missing parts from reference TRBV7-9 and TRBJ1-4): DTGVSQNPRHKITKRGQNVTFRCDPISEHNRLYWYRQTLGQGPEFLTYFQNEAQLEKSRLLSDRFSAERPKGSFSTLEIQRTEQGDSAMYLCASSQARTGNNEKLFFGSGTQLSVL.